Below are 15 T cell receptor beta chains sequenced from a single sample in a study of blood T cell repertoires in COVID-19. The data were produced by immunoSEQ multiplex PCR, yet TCRdb's version contains in-frame clones alone and is incomplete. The table shows 120,000 to 150,000 clones, with around 87% occurring only once. Sequenced material: peripheral blood. The source of these receptors is a human donor in a cohort sampled during active COVID-19.

The chain employs TRBV5-8 and TRBJ1-6; possible D gene TRBD1, 5 bases. CDR1 SGHTS and CDR2 YDEGEE come from the germline V gene. The CDR3 spans 14 residues. V lost 7 bases and J lost 8, with 16 bases in between. DNA for the CDR3: TGTGCCAGCCTTGGGCAGGGAATGGATTCACCCCTCCACTTT. The encoded protein is CASLGQGMDSPLHF.

The chain recombines TRBV27 with TRBJ2-3, with D possibly matching TRBD2 (6 bases). The CDR3 has 15 residues. V gave up 1 base and J gave up 4 bases, with 12 bases separating them. The germline CDR1 and CDR2 sequences are MNHEY and SMNVEV (reference sequence). In nucleotides, the CDR3 is TGTGCCAGCAGTTTATATGGCGGGATCGCAGATACGCAGTATTTT. Residues: CASSLYGGIADTQYF.

The chain couples TRBV15 to TRBJ1-4, with 7 positions matching TRBD1. CDR1 and CDR2 (germline): LNHNV, YYDKDF (reference sequence). CDR3 size: 16 residues. The junction had 4 bases not matched to a gene; V was cut back by 0 bases and J by 3 bases. The CDR3 DNA reads TGTGCCACCAGCAGAGATAAACAGGGGTCTAATGAAAAACTGTTTTTT. Encoded protein: CATSRDKQGSNEKLFF.

The gene calls are TRBV19 and TRBJ1-5; D gene ambiguous. Looked up from germline, CDR1 is LNHDA and CDR2 is SQIVND (reference sequence). Between the trimmed V and J ends, which lost 5 bases and 7 bases, there was a span of 12 bases. The CDR3 has 13 amino acids. The CDR3 nucleotides read TGTGCCAGTAGTGGAGGCGGTGGGCAGCCCCAGCATTTT. Translating gives CASSGGGGQPQHF.

The CDR3 sequence is CASSYWTGAGNTIYF. The CDR3 DNA reads TGTGCCAGCAGCTATTGGACAGGGGCCGGAAACACCATATATTTT. The chain carries TRBV11-3 and TRBJ1-3; TRBD1 matches at 9 bases. With V trimmed by 4 bases and J by 4 bases, 5 bases remained unmatched. The CDR3 runs 15 residues. The germline gives CDR1 SGHNT, CDR2 YENEEA.

The V and J genes are TRBV23-1 and TRBJ2-7; 11 bases are shared with TRBD1. TRBV23-1 is assigned to the ORF class and has an uncertain function. This CDR3 is built from 20 residues. The J segment lost 2 bases and the V segment lost 2 bases, leaving 17 bases of the junction unmatched. This chain's CDR3 is CASSQAAGQGATSSTYEQYF. Here the CDR3 DNA reads TGCGCCAGCAGTCAAGCTGCCGGACAGGGGGCGACGAGCAGTACCTACGAGCAGTACTTC.

This chain links TRBV5-6 with TRBJ2-1, with unresolved D. This CDR3 region has 12 residues. Trimming pared 0 bases from V and 6 bases from J, leaving 4 bases between. Germline values: CDR1 SGHDT, CDR2 YYEEEE. Here the CDR3 reads CASSLVLNEQFF. The CDR3 bases are TGTGCCAGCAGCTTGGTCCTCAATGAGCAGTTCTTC.

For the CDR3, the DNA is TGTGCCAGCAGTCTACCAAAATACGAGCAGTACTTC. It is translated as CASSLPKYEQYF. The chain uses TRBV28 and TRBJ2-7; no clear D. The CDR3 consists of 12 residues. With 5 bases removed from V and 4 bases from J, the gap between germline ends came to 9 bases. CDR1 and CDR2 (germline): MDHEN, SYDVKM.

J is TRBJ2-1 and V is TRBV10-1, with 8 bases matching TRBD1. The CDR3 loop spans 16 amino acids. In germline, CDR1 is WNHNN, CDR2 SYGVQD (reference sequence). The J segment lost 0 bases and the V segment lost 6 bases, leaving 7 bases of the junction unmatched. CDR3 loop: CASSEQGDTSYNEQFF. As DNA, the CDR3 is TGCGCCAGCAGCGAACAGGGGGACACCTCCTACAATGAGCAGTTCTTC.

The V gene is TRBV5-4, the J gene TRBJ2-1, with D possibly TRBD1 on 6 matching bases. V dropped 7 bases and J dropped 11 bases, with 16 bases sitting between them. The CDR3 has 12 amino acids. Germline loops: CDR1 SGHNT, CDR2 YYREEE (reference sequence). The CDR3 DNA follows: TGTGCCAGCCGGGGTCAGTGGGACAAGCAGTTCTTC. As protein: CASRGQWDKQFF.

This chain uses TRBV28 with TRBJ2-7, with D unresolved. Germline loops: CDR1 MDHEN, CDR2 SYDVKM. This CDR3 spans 13 amino acids. V dropped 4 bases and J dropped 6 bases, with 13 bases sitting between them. The CDR3 bases are TGTGCCAGCAGTTCGCCAGTCCGTCGCGAGCAGTACTTC. This encodes CASSSPVRREQYF.

The V call is TRBV7-9, the J call TRBJ2-7, with a weak D call TRBD1 (6 bases). V lost 5 bases to trimming and J lost 1 base, with 18 bases between them. CDR3 length equals 16 residues. Germline V gives CDR1 SEHNR, CDR2 FQNEAQ (reference sequence). CDR3 sequence reads: CASSPILPQGSYEQYF. CDR3 sequence (DNA): TGTGCCAGCAGCCCCATACTACCACAGGGTTCCTACGAGCAGTACTTC.

The gene calls are TRBV18 and TRBJ1-1; perhaps TRBD1 as D (6 bases). V lost 3 bases and J lost 1, with 9 bases in between. The CDR3 has 14 amino acids. Germline-derived CDR1 and CDR2 are KGHSH and LQKENI. CDR3 protein: CASSPRQENTEAFF. CDR3 DNA: TGTGCCAGCTCACCCCGACAGGAGAACACTGAAGCTTTCTTT.

Of note for this clone: One junction end does not reproduce the germline sequence, and a read error may be involved. V and J are TRBV28 and TRBJ2-7, with TRBD1 matching 8 bases. Germline CDR1 is MDHEN and CDR2 is SYDVKM. CDR3 length: 11 amino acids. CDR3 region: CASTGRTGRNF. The CDR3 DNA reads TGTGCCAGCACAGGACGGACAGGGCGGAACTTC.

The chain combines TRBV30 with TRBJ1-5; D might be TRBD1 (5 bases). The CDR3 has 13 amino acids. Per germline, CDR1 GTSNPN and CDR2 SVGIG (reference sequence). V shed 2 bases and J shed 3 bases, with 8 bases lying between them. The CDR3 DNA follows: TGTGCCTGGAGTACAGGCCCCAATCAGCCCCAGCATTTT. Translated: CAWSTGPNQPQHF.